The rows below give T cell receptor beta chains drawn from one sample of a study of blood T cells in healthy people across ages. TCRdb re-analysed the 5' RACE reads in MiXCR, keeping a single row per CDR3 protein. The profile shows about 1.8 million distinct CDR3 sequences, roughly 52% of them singletons. Sequenced material: blood. These receptors originate from a woman between 40 and 50 years old in good health. CDR3s include the opening cysteine and the closing phenylalanine or tryptophan. D genes are given only for firm matches. The size field is filled for only some rows; it gives once, few, many or a size class.

J gene: TRBJ2-1
V gene: TRBV4-3
clone size: few
D gene: TRBD1
CDR3 protein: CASSQGLDRGSYNEQFF
CDR3 DNA: TGCGCCAGCAGCCAAGGACTAGACAGGGGCTCCTACAATGAGCAGTTCTTC

J gene: TRBJ2-4
V gene: TRBV20-1
clone size: few
D gene: TRBD2
CDR3 protein: CSARDPGGPVKNIQYF
CDR3 DNA: TGCAGTGCTAGAGATCCGGGGGGGCCAGTCAAAAACATTCAGTACTTC

J gene: TRBJ2-5
V gene: TRBV7-9
clone size: NA
D gene: TRBD2
CDR3 protein: CASSLVTSGAVYEVQYF
CDR3 DNA: TGTGCCAGTAGCTTAGTTACTAGCGGGGCCGTCTACGAGGTCCAGTACTTC

J gene: TRBJ2-2
V gene: TRBV6-2/TRBV6-3
clone size: NA
D gene: TRBD2
CDR3 protein: CASSRSGGTTTGELFF
CDR3 DNA: TGTGCCAGCAGCCGTAGCGGGGGGACAACTACCGGGGAGCTGTTTTTT

J gene: TRBJ2-7
V gene: TRBV27
clone size: NA
D gene: NA
CDR3 protein: CASSLYSAERSSYEQYF
CDR3 DNA: TGTGCCAGCAGTTTATACTCGGCGGAGAGAAGCTCCTACGAGCAGTACTTC

J gene: TRBJ2-3
V gene: TRBV24-1
clone size: NA
D gene: TRBD1
CDR3 protein: CATSDFGAGGSSLSTDTQYF
CDR3 DNA: TGTGCCACCAGTGATTTTGGGGCAGGGGGTTCCTCACTTAGCACAGATACGCAGTATTTT

J gene: TRBJ2-2
V gene: TRBV20-1
clone size: NA
D gene: NA
CDR3 protein: CSALRGPGGELFF
CDR3 DNA: TGCAGTGCTCTGCGGGGGCCCGGCGGGGAGCTGTTTTTT

J gene: TRBJ2-1
V gene: TRBV24-1
clone size: NA
D gene: NA
CDR3 protein: CATSDFSGDEQFF
CDR3 DNA: TGTGCCACCAGTGATTTTTCAGGGGATGAGCAGTTCTTC

J gene: TRBJ1-2
V gene: TRBV27
clone size: few
D gene: NA
CDR3 protein: CASSLSGSNGYTF
CDR3 DNA: TGTGCCAGCAGTTTATCCGGTTCGAATGGCTACACCTTC

J gene: TRBJ1-5
V gene: TRBV12-3/TRBV12-4
clone size: NA
D gene: NA
CDR3 protein: CASSLGGSGDQPQHF
CDR3 DNA: TGTGCCAGCAGTTTGGGAGGGTCCGGGGATCAGCCCCAGCATTTT

J gene: TRBJ2-1
V gene: TRBV4-2
clone size: NA
D gene: TRBD1
CDR3 protein: CASSQDLAGTGYNEQFF
CDR3 DNA: TGTGCCAGCAGCCAAGATCTCGCCGGGACAGGCTACAATGAGCAGTTCTTC

J gene: TRBJ2-5
V gene: TRBV6-2/TRBV6-3
clone size: NA
D gene: NA
CDR3 protein: CASSYPSETQYF
CDR3 DNA: TGTGCCAGCAGTTACCCCTCTGAGACCCAGTACTTC

J gene: TRBJ2-7
V gene: TRBV28
clone size: once
D gene: NA
CDR3 protein: CASSLGSGIAEQYF
CDR3 DNA: TGTGCCAGCAGTTTAGGGTCGGGTATCGCCGAGCAGTACTTC

J gene: TRBJ1-2
V gene: TRBV28
clone size: NA
D gene: TRBD1
CDR3 protein: CATKQGGGWGYTF
CDR3 DNA: TGTGCCACCAAACAGGGGGGCGGATGGGGCTACACCTTC

J gene: TRBJ2-7
V gene: TRBV27
clone size: NA
D gene: NA
CDR3 protein: CASSVSRRGDEQYF
CDR3 DNA: TGTGCCAGCAGTGTATCCAGAAGGGGCGACGAGCAGTACTTC

J gene: TRBJ2-7
V gene: TRBV2
clone size: few
D gene: NA
CDR3 protein: CASRDSGGYEQYF
CDR3 DNA: TGTGCCAGCCGGGACAGCGGGGGATACGAGCAGTACTTC

J gene: TRBJ1-5
V gene: TRBV7-7
clone size: NA
D gene: NA
CDR3 protein: CASSPLFNQPQHF
CDR3 DNA: TGTGCTAGCAGCCCCCTCTTCAATCAGCCCCAGCATTTT

J gene: TRBJ2-2
V gene: TRBV20-1
clone size: NA
D gene: NA
CDR3 protein: CSARDGGGTGELFF
CDR3 DNA: TGCAGTGCTAGAGATGGGGGAGGCACCGGGGAGCTGTTTTTT

J gene: TRBJ2-2
V gene: TRBV5-6
clone size: NA
D gene: NA
CDR3 protein: CASSLNRDSGGELFF
CDR3 DNA: TGTGCCAGCAGCTTGAACCGGGACTCCGGCGGGGAGCTGTTTTTT

J gene: TRBJ2-5
V gene: TRBV28
clone size: NA
D gene: TRBD2
CDR3 protein: CASSLMRGGFAYF
CDR3 DNA: TGTGCCAGCAGTTTAATGCGGGGGGGATTCGCGTACTTC

J gene: TRBJ2-1
V gene: TRBV15
clone size: NA
D gene: NA
CDR3 protein: CATSRDLRDEQFF
CDR3 DNA: TGTGCCACCAGCAGAGATCTCAGAGATGAGCAGTTCTTC

J gene: TRBJ2-5
V gene: TRBV20-1
clone size: NA
D gene: NA
CDR3 protein: CSAEAHLETQYF
CDR3 DNA: TGCAGTGCTGAGGCCCATTTGGAGACCCAGTACTTC

J gene: TRBJ1-1
V gene: TRBV7-2
clone size: NA
D gene: NA
CDR3 protein: CASSLAIGQRGTEAFF
CDR3 DNA: TGTGCCAGCAGCTTAGCGATAGGACAACGTGGCACTGAAGCTTTCTTT

J gene: TRBJ1-2
V gene: TRBV29-1
clone size: NA
D gene: NA
CDR3 protein: CSVETEYGYTF
CDR3 DNA: TGCAGCGTTGAGACTGAATATGGCTACACCTTC

J gene: TRBJ2-5
V gene: TRBV9
clone size: NA
D gene: TRBD2
CDR3 protein: CASSASGAVQETQYF
CDR3 DNA: TGTGCCAGCAGCGCGAGCGGGGCAGTCCAAGAGACCCAGTACTTC

J gene: TRBJ2-3
V gene: TRBV6-2/TRBV6-3
clone size: NA
D gene: NA
CDR3 protein: CASSPRPPSTDTQYF
CDR3 DNA: TGTGCCAGCAGTCCCCGTCCGCCCTCCACAGATACGCAGTATTTT

J gene: TRBJ2-2
V gene: TRBV28
clone size: NA
D gene: NA
CDR3 protein: CASSTVTGELFF
CDR3 DNA: TGTGCCAGCAGTACAGTCACCGGGGAGCTGTTTTTT

J gene: TRBJ1-5
V gene: TRBV20-1
clone size: NA
D gene: NA
CDR3 protein: CSATSQPQHF
CDR3 DNA: TGCAGTGCGACTTCCCAGCCCCAGCATTTT

J gene: TRBJ2-3
V gene: TRBV15
clone size: NA
D gene: TRBD2
CDR3 protein: CATSRDRASGLPADTQYF
CDR3 DNA: TGTGCCACCAGCAGAGATAGGGCTAGCGGGCTCCCAGCAGATACGCAGTATTTT

J gene: TRBJ1-1
V gene: TRBV12-3/TRBV12-4
clone size: few
D gene: NA
CDR3 protein: CASSLAIRAADPNTEAFF
CDR3 DNA: TGTGCCAGCAGTTTAGCTATTCGGGCCGCAGACCCGAACACTGAAGCTTTCTTT

J gene: TRBJ1-2
V gene: TRBV2
clone size: NA
D gene: TRBD1
CDR3 protein: CASSMWDRGRDGYTF
CDR3 DNA: TGTGCCAGCAGTATGTGGGACAGGGGGCGTGATGGCTACACCTTC

J gene: TRBJ2-7
V gene: TRBV14
clone size: NA
D gene: NA
CDR3 protein: CASSQGGFMEQYF
CDR3 DNA: TGTGCCAGCAGCCAAGGCGGATTTATGGAGCAGTACTTC

J gene: TRBJ2-1
V gene: TRBV6-2/TRBV6-3
clone size: once
D gene: TRBD1
CDR3 protein: CASSYDPVGQVGNEQFF
CDR3 DNA: TGTGCCAGCAGTTACGACCCTGTTGGACAGGTCGGCAATGAGCAGTTCTTC

J gene: TRBJ2-4
V gene: TRBV28
clone size: few
D gene: NA
CDR3 protein: CASSGGGPIATLAKNIQYF
CDR3 DNA: TGTGCCAGCAGTGGGGGCGGGCCGATAGCGACTCTAGCCAAAAACATTCAGTACTTC

J gene: TRBJ2-4
V gene: TRBV11-3
clone size: NA
D gene: NA
CDR3 protein: CASSLGRGTGDIQYF
CDR3 DNA: TGTGCCAGCAGCTTAGGAAGGGGGACTGGTGACATTCAGTACTTC

J gene: TRBJ2-1
V gene: TRBV7-9
clone size: once
D gene: NA
CDR3 protein: CASSPVAGFYNEQFF
CDR3 DNA: TGTGCCAGCAGCCCGGTCGCGGGATTCTACAATGAGCAGTTCTTC

J gene: TRBJ1-6
V gene: TRBV20-1
clone size: NA
D gene: NA
CDR3 protein: CSARVDAANSPLHF
CDR3 DNA: TGCAGTGCTAGAGTTGATGCGGCTAATTCACCCCTCCACTTT

J gene: TRBJ2-7
V gene: TRBV7-2
clone size: few
D gene: NA
CDR3 protein: CASSFWPYEQYF
CDR3 DNA: TGTGCCAGCAGCTTCTGGCCTTACGAGCAGTACTTC